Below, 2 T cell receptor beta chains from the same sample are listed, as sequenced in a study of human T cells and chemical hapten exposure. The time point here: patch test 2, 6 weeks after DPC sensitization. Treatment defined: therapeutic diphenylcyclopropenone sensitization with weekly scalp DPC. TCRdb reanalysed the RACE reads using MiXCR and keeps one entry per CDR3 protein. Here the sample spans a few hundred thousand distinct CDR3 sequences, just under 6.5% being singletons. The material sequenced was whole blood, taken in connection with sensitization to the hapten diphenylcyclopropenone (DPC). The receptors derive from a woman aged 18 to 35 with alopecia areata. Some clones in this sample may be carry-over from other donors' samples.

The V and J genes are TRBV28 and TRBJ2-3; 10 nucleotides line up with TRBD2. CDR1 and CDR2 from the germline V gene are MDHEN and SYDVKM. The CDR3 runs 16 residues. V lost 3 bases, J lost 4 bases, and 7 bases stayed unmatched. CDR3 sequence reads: CASSLDSGGRADTQYF. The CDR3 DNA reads TGTGCCAGCAGTTTGGATAGCGGGGGGCGGGCAGATACGCAGTATTTT.

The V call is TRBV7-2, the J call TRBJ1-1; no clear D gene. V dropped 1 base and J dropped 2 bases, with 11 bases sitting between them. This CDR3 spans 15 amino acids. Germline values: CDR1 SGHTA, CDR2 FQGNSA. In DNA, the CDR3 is TGTGCCAGCAGCTTAGGGGCAGCTAGCAACACTGAAGCTTTCTTT. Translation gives CASSLGAASNTEAFF.